One sample yielded the 13 T cell receptor beta chains listed below, sequenced in a study of OX40 agonist ivuxolimab in advanced cancers. The library was generated by the immunoSEQ multiplex PCR assay. As stored in TCRdb, this immuneACCESS dataset retains in-frame rearrangements with V and J assigned. A fraction of the clones does not appear; measured against another copy, unresolved V genes explain less than half of the discrepancy, and the remainder lacks a known reason. The sample yields just over 95,000 clones; approximately 85% were counted once. 3.5% to 4% of the sample belongs to the ten largest clones. Sequences were derived from CD4+ or CD8+ T cells sorted from blood, sampled in a trial of the OX40 agonist ivuxolimab. The source is an adult with an advanced solid tumor such as melanoma, head and neck, liver or kidney cancer.

CDR3 in amino acids: CASSLERAAVGEQYF. CDR3 in DNA: TGTGCCAGCAGTTTGGAGCGGGCCGCCGTAGGGGAGCAGTACTTC. The J gene is TRBJ2-7, the V gene TRBV6-6; a weak D match, TRBD2 (6 bases). The CDR3 spans 15 residues. Trimming removed 4 bases at V and 7 bases at J, with 20 bases between. The germline gives CDR1 MNHNY, CDR2 SVGAGI (reference sequence).

The chain joins TRBV5-1 to TRBJ2-3; D perhaps matches TRBD2 (6 bases). Germline CDR1 and CDR2: SGHRS and YFSETQ. V was cut by 7 bases and J by 6 bases, with 18 bases left in between. The CDR3 is 14 residues long. CDR3 amino acids: CASAIAATRDTQYF. The CDR3 DNA reads TGCGCCAGCGCCATAGCGGCGACCCGGGATACGCAGTATTTT. The full variable domain, with the rest looked up from reference TRBV5-1 and TRBJ2-3, is KAGVTQTPRYLIKTRGQQVTLSCSPISGHRSVSWYQQTPGQGLQFLFEYFSETQRNKGNFPGRFSGRQFSNSRSEMNVSTLELGDSALYLCASAIAATRDTQYFGPGTRLTVL.

This clone was detected once. The chain employs TRBV2 and TRBJ2-2; a weak D match, TRBD2 (6 bases). With 4 bases removed from V and 1 base from J, the gap between germline ends came to 13 bases. In germline, CDR1 is SNHLY, CDR2 FYNNEI. This CDR3 has 16 amino acids. This chain's CDR3 is CASSVGGAGNTGELFF. CDR3 nucleotides: TGTGCCAGCAGTGTTGGAGGGGCCGGGAACACCGGGGAGCTGTTTTTT.

The genes are TRBV5-1 and TRBJ2-7; 9 bases are shared with TRBD1. Trimming cost V 0 bases and J 5 bases; bases outside gene matches: 3. The CDR3 spans 14 residues. The V gene's germline CDR1 is SGHRS and CDR2 YFSETQ. CDR3 nucleotides: TGCGCCAGCAGCTTGGTGGGACAGGGTCACGAGCAGTACTTC. Translated, it gives CASSLVGQGHEQYF. The variable domain in full, with the rest retrieved from reference TRBV5-1 and TRBJ2-7, is KAGVTQTPRYLIKTRGQQVTLSCSPISGHRSVSWYQQTPGQGLQFLFEYFSETQRNKGNFPGRFSGRQFSNSRSEMNVSTLELGDSALYLCASSLVGQGHEQYFGPGTRLTVT.

This clone was counted only a few times. The J gene is TRBJ2-7, the V gene TRBV6-1, with D maybe TRBD2 (6 bases). V dropped 3 bases and J dropped 0 bases, with 9 bases sitting between them. Germline CDR1 and CDR2: MNHNS and SASEGT. The CDR3 loop spans 14 amino acids. The chain's CDR3 is CASSEGLLSYEQYF. CDR3 nucleotides: TGTGCCAGCAGTGAGGGACTCCTCTCCTACGAGCAGTACTTC.

With respect to this clone: Other DNA sequences from this sample encode an identical CDR3 as well. V usage is TRBV5-1 and J usage is TRBJ2-3; D not resolved. This CDR3 spans 14 amino acids. V shed 0 bases and J shed 2 bases, with 7 bases lying between them. Per germline, CDR1 SGHRS and CDR2 YFSETQ. The CDR3 DNA reads TGCGCCAGCAGCTTGGGCAGTTCCACAGATACGCAGTATTTT. This sequence encodes CASSLGSSTDTQYF.

There are a few counts of this clone. The CDR3 loop reads CASGSMTNEKLFF. The CDR3 region has the DNA TGTGCCAGCGGGTCTATGACTAATGAAAAACTGTTTTTT. The J gene is TRBJ1-4, the V gene TRBV28, with unresolved D. This CDR3 has 13 amino acids. The germline V and J ends were trimmed by 8 bases and 2 bases, with 9 bases remaining between them. CDR1 is MDHEN, CDR2 SYDVKM, per germline.

The rearrangement links TRBV19 to TRBJ2-3, with 8 bases aligning to TRBD1. V trimming: 1 base; J trimming: 1 base; junction bases outside the gene matches: 7. Germline values: CDR1 LNHDA, CDR2 SQIVND (reference sequence). The CDR3 runs to 17 residues. The CDR3 region is CASSIVGQARGTDTQYF. The CDR3 DNA reads as TGTGCCAGTAGTATAGTGGGACAGGCTAGAGGCACAGATACGCAGTATTTT.

This chain links TRBV7-9 with TRBJ1-5; 8 nucleotides line up with TRBD1. CDR3 length: 16 residues. J was trimmed by 1 base and V by 6 bases; bases with no gene match: 8. Looked up from germline, CDR1 is SEHNR and CDR2 is FQNEAQ (reference sequence). The CDR3 DNA is TGTGCCAGCAGTTTGCTCGGACAGGGAAGCAATCAGCCCCAGCATTTT. It specifies CASSLLGQGSNQPQHF.

Only a few counts were recorded for this clone. The rearrangement uses TRBV7-9 and TRBJ2-1, with a weak D call TRBD1 (6 bases). This CDR3 is 18 amino acids long. Between the trimmed V and J ends, which lost 0 bases and 6 bases, there was a span of 21 bases. Germline loops: CDR1 SEHNR, CDR2 FQNEAQ (reference sequence). Written as DNA, the CDR3 is TGTGCCAGCAGCTTAGCTCGTTCGGGACACGCATTTTCCAATGAGCAGTTCTTC. Translating gives CASSLARSGHAFSNEQFF. Variable domain in full (rest from reference TRBV7-9 and TRBJ2-1): DTGVSQNPRHKITKRGQNVTFRCDPISEHNRLYWYRQTLGQGPEFLTYFQNEAQLEKSRLLSDRFSAERPKGSFSTLEIQRTEQGDSAMYLCASSLARSGHAFSNEQFFGPGTRLTVL.

The chain employs TRBV7-2 and TRBJ2-7, with D perhaps matching TRBD2 (6 bases). The germline V and J ends were trimmed by 5 bases and 3 bases, with 17 bases remaining between them. Germline V gene data show CDR1 as SGHTA and CDR2 as FQGNSA. The CDR3 is made up of 15 amino acids. The CDR3 bases are TGTGCCAGCAGCCAAGGGGCTAGCGCTGACTACGAGCAGTACTTC. It yields the protein CASSQGASADYEQYF.

The CDR3 region is CASSLEQFQETQYF. The CDR3 nucleotides read TGTGCCAGCAGCTTAGAACAGTTCCAAGAGACCCAGTACTTC. The chain combines TRBV7-9 with TRBJ2-5; no definite D call. The germline V gene has CDR1 SEHNR and CDR2 FQNEAQ (reference sequence). Trimming cost V 1 base and J 1 base, with 7 bases left between them. The CDR3 contains 14 residues.

This clone came up once. The chain employs TRBV10-3 and TRBJ2-1, with 7 positions matching TRBD1. Germline values: CDR1 ENHRY, CDR2 SYGVKD. There are 15 residues in the CDR3. The V gene end was trimmed by 9 bases and the J gene end by 3 bases; junction bases not matched to a gene: 11. CDR3 nucleotides: TGTGCCATACAAGACCGGGACAGAGTCTACAATGAGCAGTTCTTC. This sequence encodes CAIQDRDRVYNEQFF.